This T cell receptor beta chain comes out of a study of cytomegalovirus exposure and HLA in healthy donors. Study results and limitations: Per published accounts, TCR beta sequences correctly predicted the HLA-A and HLA-B alleles of most subjects.

Primers included in the PCR were 60 Vbeta and 13 Jbeta primers. Produced via immunoSEQ multiplex PCR; TCRdb's table is partial and in-frame only. The sample holds approximately 100,000 clones, roughly 10% seen once. For this clone: Its matching antigen is unknown.

The germline V and J ends were trimmed by 3 bases and 2 bases, with 11 bases remaining between them. CDR3 size: 15 residues. Germline CDR1 reads SGHRS; CDR2 reads YFSETQ. This receptor was taken from a man aged 45-65 years in good health and CMV-seropositive. Sequencing was performed on PBMCs. J is TRBJ2-2 and V is TRBV5-1, with D perhaps TRBD2 (7 bases). CDR3 sequence reads: CASSYGGLNTGELFF. The CDR3, as DNA: TGCGCCAGCAGCTACGGGGGGCTCAACACCGGGGAGCTGTTTTTT.